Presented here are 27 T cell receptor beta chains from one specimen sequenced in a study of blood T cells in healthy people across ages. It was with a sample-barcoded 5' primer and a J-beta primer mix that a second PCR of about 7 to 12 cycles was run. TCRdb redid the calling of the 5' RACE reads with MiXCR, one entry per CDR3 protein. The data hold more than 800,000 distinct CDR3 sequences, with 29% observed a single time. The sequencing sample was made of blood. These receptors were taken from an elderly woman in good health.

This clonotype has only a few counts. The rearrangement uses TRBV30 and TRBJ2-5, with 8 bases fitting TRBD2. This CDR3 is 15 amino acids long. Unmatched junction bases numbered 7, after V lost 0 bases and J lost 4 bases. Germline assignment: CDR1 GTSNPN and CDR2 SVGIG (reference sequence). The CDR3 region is CAWSVAAGGRETQYF. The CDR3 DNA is TGTGCCTGGAGTGTGGCTGCGGGGGGACGAGAGACCCAGTACTTC.

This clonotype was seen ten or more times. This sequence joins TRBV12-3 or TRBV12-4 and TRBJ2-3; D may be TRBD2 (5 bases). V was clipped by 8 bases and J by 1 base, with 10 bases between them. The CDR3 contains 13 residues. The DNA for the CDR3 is TGTGCCAGCGGTGGGCGGGGCACAGATACGCAGTATTTT. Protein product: CASGGRGTDTQYF.

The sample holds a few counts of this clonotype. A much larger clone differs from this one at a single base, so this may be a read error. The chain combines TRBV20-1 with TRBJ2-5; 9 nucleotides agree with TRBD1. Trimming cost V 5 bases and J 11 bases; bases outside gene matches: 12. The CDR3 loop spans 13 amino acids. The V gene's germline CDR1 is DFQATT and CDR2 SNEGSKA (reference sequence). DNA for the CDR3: TGCAGTGCTCCCCGGGACAGGGACTTTGAGCAGTACTTC. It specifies CSAPRDRDFEQYF.

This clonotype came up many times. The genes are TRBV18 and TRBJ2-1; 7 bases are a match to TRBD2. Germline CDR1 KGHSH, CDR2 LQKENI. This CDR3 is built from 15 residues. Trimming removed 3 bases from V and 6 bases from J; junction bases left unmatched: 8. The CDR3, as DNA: TGTGCCAGCTCACCTCAGGCAGGGACTACCAATGAGCAGTTCTTC. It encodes CASSPQAGTTNEQFF.

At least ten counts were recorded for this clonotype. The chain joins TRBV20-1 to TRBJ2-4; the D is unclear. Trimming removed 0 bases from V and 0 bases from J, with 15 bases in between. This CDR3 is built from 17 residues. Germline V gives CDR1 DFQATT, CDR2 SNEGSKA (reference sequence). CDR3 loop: CSARDDVQALAKNIQYF. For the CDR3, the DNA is TGCAGTGCTAGAGATGATGTCCAGGCGCTAGCCAAAAACATTCAGTACTTC.

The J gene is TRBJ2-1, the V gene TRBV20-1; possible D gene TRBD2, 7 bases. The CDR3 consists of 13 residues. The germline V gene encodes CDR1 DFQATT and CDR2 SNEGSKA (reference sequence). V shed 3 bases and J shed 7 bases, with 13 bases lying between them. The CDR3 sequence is CSASSGGENEQFF. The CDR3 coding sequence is TGCAGTGCTAGTTCGGGGGGCGAGAATGAGCAGTTCTTC.

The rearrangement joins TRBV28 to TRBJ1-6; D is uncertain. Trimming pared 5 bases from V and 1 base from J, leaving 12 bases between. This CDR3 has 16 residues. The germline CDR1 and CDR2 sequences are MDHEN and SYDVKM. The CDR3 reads CASSGAAGSYNSPLHF. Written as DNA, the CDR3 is TGTGCCAGCAGTGGAGCCGCGGGATCCTATAATTCACCCCTCCACTTT.

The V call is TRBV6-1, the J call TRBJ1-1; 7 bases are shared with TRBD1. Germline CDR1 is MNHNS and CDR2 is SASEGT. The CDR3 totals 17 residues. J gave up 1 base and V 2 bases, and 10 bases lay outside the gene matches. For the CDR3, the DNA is TGTGCCAGCAGTGAAAAGGGGGCGGCGGGTACGAACACTGAAGCTTTCTTT. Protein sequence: CASSEKGAAGTNTEAFF.

CDR3 sequence: CASSGTTGIRSYTF. The CDR3 DNA is TGCGCCAGCAGCGGAACAACAGGGATTAGGAGCTACACCTTC. The rearrangement uses TRBV5-1 and TRBJ1-2; a weak D match, TRBD1 (6 bases). Trimming took off 4 bases at V and 9 bases at J, with 19 bases between the two ends. Germline values: CDR1 SGHRS, CDR2 YFSETQ. The CDR3 totals 14 residues.

The CDR3 spells CATSRDIAGGYYQPQHF. CDR3 coding DNA: TGTGCCACCAGCAGAGATATCGCAGGGGGGTACTATCAGCCCCAGCATTTT. The chain carries TRBV15 and TRBJ1-5, with 7 bases lining up with TRBD1. The ends lost 0 bases at V and 5 bases at J; junction bases unmatched: 10. The CDR3 has 17 residues. CDR1 and CDR2 (germline): LNHNV, YYDKDF (reference sequence).

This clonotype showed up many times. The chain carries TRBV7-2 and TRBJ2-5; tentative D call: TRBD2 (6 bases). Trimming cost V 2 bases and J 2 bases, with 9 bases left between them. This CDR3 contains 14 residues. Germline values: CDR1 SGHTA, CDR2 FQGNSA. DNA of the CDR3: TGTGCCAGCAGCTTAATGGGACTTCAAGAGACCCAGTACTTC. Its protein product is CASSLMGLQETQYF.

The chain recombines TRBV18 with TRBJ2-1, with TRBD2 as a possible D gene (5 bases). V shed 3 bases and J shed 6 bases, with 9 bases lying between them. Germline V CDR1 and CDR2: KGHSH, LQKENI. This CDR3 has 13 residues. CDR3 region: CASSPLRGNEQFF. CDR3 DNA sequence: TGTGCCAGCTCACCTCTCCGGGGCAATGAGCAGTTCTTC.

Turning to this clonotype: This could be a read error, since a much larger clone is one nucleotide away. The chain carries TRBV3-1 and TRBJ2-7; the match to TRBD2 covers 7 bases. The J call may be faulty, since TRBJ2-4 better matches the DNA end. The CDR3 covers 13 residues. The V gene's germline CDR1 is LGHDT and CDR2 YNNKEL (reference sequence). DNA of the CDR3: TGTGCCAGCAGCCAGGGAGGGGTACCCATTCAGTACTTC. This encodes CASSQGGVPIQYF.

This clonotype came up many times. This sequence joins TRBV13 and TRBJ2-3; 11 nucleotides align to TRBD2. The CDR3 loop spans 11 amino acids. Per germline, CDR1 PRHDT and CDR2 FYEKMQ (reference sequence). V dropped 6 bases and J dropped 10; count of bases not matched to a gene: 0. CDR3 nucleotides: TGTGCCAGCAGACTAGCGGGGGCGCAGTATTTT. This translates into CASRLAGAQYF.

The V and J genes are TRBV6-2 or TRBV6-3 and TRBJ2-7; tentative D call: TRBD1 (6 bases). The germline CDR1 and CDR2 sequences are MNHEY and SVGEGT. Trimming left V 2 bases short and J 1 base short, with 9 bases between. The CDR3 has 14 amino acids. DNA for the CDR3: TGTGCCAGCAGTTACAGGACAGATTCCTACGAGCAGTACTTC. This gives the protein CASSYRTDSYEQYF.

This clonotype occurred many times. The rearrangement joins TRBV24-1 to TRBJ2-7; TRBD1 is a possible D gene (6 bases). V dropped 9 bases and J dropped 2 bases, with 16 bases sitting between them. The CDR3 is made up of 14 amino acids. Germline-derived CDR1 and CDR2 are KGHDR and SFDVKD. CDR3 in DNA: TGTGCCACCGTTGATGACAGGTTTCCCTACGAGCAGTACTTC. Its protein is CATVDDRFPYEQYF.

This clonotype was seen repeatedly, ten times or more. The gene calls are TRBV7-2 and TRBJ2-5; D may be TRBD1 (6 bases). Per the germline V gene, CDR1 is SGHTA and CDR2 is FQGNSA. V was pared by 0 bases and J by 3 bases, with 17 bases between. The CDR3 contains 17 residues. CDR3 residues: CASSLALIGTSKETQYF. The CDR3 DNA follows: TGTGCCAGCAGCTTAGCGCTAATCGGGACAAGCAAAGAGACCCAGTACTTC.

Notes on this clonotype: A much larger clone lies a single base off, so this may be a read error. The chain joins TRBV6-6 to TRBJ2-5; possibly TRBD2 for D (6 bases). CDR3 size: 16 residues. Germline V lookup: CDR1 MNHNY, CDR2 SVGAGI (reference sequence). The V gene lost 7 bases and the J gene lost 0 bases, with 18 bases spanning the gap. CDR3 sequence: CASTNPGGVNQETQYF. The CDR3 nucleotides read TGTGCCAGCACTAACCCGGGCGGGGTGAACCAAGAGACCCAGTACTTC.

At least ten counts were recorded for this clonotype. The CDR3 DNA follows: TGTGCCATCGGGACAGGTTCCGGCGAGCAGTACTTC. Translating it yields CAIGTGSGEQYF. J is TRBJ2-7 and V is TRBV10-3, with 8 bases identical to TRBD1. CDR3 length: 12 residues. The junction had 6 bases not matched to a gene; V was cut back by 8 bases and J by 6 bases. Germline V gives CDR1 ENHRY, CDR2 SYGVKD.

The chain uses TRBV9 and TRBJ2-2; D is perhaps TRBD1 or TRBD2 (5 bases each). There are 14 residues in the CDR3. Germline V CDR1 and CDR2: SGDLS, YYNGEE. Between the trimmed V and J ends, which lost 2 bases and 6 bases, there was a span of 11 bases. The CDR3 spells CASSVGGVPGELFF. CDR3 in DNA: TGTGCCAGCAGCGTTGGGGGAGTACCCGGGGAGCTGTTTTTT.

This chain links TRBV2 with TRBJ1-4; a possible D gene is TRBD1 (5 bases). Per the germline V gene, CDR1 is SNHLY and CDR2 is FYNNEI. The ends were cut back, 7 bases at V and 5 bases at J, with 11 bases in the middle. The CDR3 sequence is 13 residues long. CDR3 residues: CASTGTVNEKLFF. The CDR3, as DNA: TGTGCCAGCACGGGGACGGTGAATGAAAAACTGTTTTTT.

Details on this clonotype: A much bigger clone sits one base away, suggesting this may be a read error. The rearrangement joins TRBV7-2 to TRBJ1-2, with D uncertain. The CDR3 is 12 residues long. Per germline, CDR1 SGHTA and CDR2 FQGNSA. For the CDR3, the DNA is TGTGCCTGCAGCTTAGGGCGAGGGGGCTACACCTTC. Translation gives CACSLGRGGYTF.

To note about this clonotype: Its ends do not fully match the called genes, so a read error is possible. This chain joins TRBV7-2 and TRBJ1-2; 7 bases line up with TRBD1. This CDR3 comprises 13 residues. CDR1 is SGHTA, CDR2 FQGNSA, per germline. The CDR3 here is CANSFRQGHGYTF. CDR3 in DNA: TGTGCCAACAGCTTCAGACAGGGACATGGCTACACCTTC. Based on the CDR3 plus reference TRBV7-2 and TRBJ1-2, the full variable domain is GAGVSQSPSNKVTEKGKDVELRCDPISGHTALYWYRQSLGQGLEFLIYFQGNSAPDKSGLPSDRFSAERTGGSVSTLTIQRTQQEDSAVYLCANSFRQGHGYTFGSGTRLTVV.

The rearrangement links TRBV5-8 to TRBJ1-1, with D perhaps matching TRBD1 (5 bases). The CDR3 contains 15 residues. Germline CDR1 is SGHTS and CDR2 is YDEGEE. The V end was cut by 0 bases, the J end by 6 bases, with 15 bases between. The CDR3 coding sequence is TGTGCCAGCAGCTTGGCCGGGGGGAGAAATGCTGAAGCTTTCTTT. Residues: CASSLAGGRNAEAFF.

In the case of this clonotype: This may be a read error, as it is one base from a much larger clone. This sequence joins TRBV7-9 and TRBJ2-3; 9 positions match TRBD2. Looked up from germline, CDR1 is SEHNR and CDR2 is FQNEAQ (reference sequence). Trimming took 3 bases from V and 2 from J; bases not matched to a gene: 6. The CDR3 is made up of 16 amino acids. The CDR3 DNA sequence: TGTGCCAGCAGCTTTGGAAGCGGGGGGTTCACAGATACGCAGTATTTT. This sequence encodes CASSFGSGGFTDTQYF.

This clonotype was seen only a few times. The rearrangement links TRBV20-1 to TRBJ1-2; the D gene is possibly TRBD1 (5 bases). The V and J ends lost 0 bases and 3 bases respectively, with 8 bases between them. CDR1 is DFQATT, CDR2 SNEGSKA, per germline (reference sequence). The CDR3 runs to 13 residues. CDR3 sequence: CSAREVTDYGYTF. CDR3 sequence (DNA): TGCAGTGCTAGAGAAGTGACAGACTATGGCTACACCTTC.

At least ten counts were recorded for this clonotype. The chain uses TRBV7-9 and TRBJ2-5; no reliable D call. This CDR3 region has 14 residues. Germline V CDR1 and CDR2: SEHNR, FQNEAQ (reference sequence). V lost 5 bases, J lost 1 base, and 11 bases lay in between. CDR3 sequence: CASSALKAQETQYF. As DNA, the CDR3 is TGTGCCAGCAGCGCACTGAAGGCCCAAGAGACCCAGTACTTC.